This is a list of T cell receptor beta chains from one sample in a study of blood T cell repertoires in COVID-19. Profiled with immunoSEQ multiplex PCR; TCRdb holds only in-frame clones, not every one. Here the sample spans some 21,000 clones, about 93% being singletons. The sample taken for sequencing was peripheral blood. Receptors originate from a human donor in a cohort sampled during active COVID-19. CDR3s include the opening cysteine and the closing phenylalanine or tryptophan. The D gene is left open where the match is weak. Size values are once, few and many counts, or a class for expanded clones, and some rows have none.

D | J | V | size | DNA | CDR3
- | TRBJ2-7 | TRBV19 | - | TGTGCCAGTAGTGCCAAGGGGCGTCTCGAGCAGTACTTC | CASSAKGRLEQYF
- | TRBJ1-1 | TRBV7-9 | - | TGTGCCAGCAGCTCGCAGGGGTGGTGGGCTTTCTTT | CASSSQGWWAFF
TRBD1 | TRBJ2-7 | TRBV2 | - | TGTGCCAGCAGTACTCCGGGACAGGGGTCCTCCTACGAGCAGTACTTC | CASSTPGQGSSYEQYF
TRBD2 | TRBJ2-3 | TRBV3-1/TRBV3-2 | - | TGTGCCAGCAGCTTCCTAGCGGGGGGGAGCACAGATACGCAGTATTTT | CASSFLAGGSTDTQYF
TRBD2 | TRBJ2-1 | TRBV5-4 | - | TGTGCCAGCAGCTTGACCGGGGGGATCTACAATGAGCAGTTCTTC | CASSLTGGIYNEQFF
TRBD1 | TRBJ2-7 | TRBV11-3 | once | TGTGCCAGCCAAAACTTTCCGGGACAGGAGTACTTC | CASQNFPGQEYF
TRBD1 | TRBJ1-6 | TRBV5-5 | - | TGTGCCAGCAGCCCTGACAGGGGGAATTCACCCCTCCACTTT | CASSPDRGNSPLHF
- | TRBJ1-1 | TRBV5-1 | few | TGCGCCAGCAGCGGAACAGGGTTGAACACTGAAGCTTTCTTT | CASSGTGLNTEAFF
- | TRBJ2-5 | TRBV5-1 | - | TGCGCCAGCAGTGTCAAGCCGCAAGAGACCCAGTACTTC | CASSVKPQETQYF
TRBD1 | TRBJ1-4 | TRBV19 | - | TGTGCCAGTAGCCTAACCCCCGGGACAGTAAATGAAAAACTGTTTTTT | CASSLTPGTVNEKLFF
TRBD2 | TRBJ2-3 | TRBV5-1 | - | TGCGCCAGCAGCTTGAACAGCGGGGCAGCACCTAGCACAGATACGCAGTATTTT | CASSLNSGAAPSTDTQYF
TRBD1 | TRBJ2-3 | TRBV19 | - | TGTGCCACCCGGGACAGAAACACAGATACGCAGTATTTT | CATRDRNTDTQYF
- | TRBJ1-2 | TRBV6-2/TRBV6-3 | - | TGTGCCAGCAGCGACAGTAACTATGGCTACACCTTC | CASSDSNYGYTF
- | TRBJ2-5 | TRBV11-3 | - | TGTGCCAGCAGCCGCTCAAGACAGAGACAAGAGACCCAGTACTTC | CASSRSRQRQETQYF
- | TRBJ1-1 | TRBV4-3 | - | TGCGCCAGCAGCCAAGGACAATGGATGAACACTGAAGCTTTCTTT | CASSQGQWMNTEAFF
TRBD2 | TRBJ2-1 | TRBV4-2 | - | TGTGCCAGCAGCCTTGCGGCGCTAGCGGGCAATGAGCAGTTCTTC | CASSLAALAGNEQFF
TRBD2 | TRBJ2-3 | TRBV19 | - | TGTGCCAGTAGTACTCCCTTGGGACTAGCTCGCTATACGCAGTATTTT | CASSTPLGLARYTQYF
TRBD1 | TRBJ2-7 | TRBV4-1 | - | TGCGCCAGCAGCCAAGATGCAGGACAGGGGATCGAGCAGTACTTC | CASSQDAGQGIEQYF
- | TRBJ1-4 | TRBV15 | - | TGTGCCACCAGCAGAGAGGGAGCAACTAATGAAAAACTGTTTTTT | CATSREGATNEKLFF
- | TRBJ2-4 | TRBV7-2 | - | TGTGCCAGCAGCTTAGCGCGAACAGGTCACATTCAGTACTTC | CASSLARTGHIQYF
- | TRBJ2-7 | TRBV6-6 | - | TGTGCCAGCCGACACAGGGCCGGCACCTACGAGCAGTACTTC | CASRHRAGTYEQYF
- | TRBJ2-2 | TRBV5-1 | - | TGCGCCAGCAGCTTGGGGGCAGGGACCGGGGAGCTGTTTTTT | CASSLGAGTGELFF